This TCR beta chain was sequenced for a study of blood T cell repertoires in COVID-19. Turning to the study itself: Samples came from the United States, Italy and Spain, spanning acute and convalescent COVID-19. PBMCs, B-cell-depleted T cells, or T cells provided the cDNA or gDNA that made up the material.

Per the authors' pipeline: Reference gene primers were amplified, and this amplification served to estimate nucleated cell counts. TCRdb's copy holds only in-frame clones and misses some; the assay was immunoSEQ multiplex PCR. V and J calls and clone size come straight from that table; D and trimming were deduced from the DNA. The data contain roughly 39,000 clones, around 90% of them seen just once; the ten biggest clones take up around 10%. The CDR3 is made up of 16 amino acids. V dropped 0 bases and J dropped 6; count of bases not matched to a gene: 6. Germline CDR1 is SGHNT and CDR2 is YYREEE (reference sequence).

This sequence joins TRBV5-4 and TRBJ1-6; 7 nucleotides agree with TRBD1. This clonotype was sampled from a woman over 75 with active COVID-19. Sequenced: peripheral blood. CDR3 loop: CASSLDGTALNSPLHF. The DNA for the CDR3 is TGTGCCAGCAGCTTGGATGGGACAGCACTTAATTCACCCCTCCACTTT.